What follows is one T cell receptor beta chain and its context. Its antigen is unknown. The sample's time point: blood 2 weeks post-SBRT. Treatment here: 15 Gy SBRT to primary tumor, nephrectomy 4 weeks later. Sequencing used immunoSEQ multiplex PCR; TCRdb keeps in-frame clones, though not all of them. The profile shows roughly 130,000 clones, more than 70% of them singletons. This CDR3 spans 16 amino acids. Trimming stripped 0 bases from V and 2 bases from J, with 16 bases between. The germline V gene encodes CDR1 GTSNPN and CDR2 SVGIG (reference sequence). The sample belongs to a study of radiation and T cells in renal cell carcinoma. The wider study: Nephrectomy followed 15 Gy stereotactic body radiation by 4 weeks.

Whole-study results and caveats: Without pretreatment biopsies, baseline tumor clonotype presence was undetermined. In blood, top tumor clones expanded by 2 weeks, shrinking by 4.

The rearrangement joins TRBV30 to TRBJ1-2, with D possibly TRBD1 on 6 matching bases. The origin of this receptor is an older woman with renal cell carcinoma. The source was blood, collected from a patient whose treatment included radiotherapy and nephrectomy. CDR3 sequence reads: CAWSVPLGQTNYGYTF. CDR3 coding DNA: TGTGCCTGGAGTGTACCCCTCGGACAGACCAACTATGGCTACACCTTC.